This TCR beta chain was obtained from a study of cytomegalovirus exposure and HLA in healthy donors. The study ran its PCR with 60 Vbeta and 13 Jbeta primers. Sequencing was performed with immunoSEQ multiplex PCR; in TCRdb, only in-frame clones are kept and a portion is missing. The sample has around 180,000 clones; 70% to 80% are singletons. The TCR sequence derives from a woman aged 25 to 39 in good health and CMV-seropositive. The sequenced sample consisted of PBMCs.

CDR3 nucleotide sequence: TGTGCCAGCAGGAGAGGGACAGGGGCCTACGAGCAGTACTTC. Protein sequence: CASRRGTGAYEQYF. The V and J genes are TRBV2 and TRBJ2-7, with 10 bases that match TRBD1. The CDR3 totals 14 residues. V lost 6 bases, J lost 2 bases, and 4 bases stayed unmatched. From germline, CDR1 is SNHLY and CDR2 FYNNEI.